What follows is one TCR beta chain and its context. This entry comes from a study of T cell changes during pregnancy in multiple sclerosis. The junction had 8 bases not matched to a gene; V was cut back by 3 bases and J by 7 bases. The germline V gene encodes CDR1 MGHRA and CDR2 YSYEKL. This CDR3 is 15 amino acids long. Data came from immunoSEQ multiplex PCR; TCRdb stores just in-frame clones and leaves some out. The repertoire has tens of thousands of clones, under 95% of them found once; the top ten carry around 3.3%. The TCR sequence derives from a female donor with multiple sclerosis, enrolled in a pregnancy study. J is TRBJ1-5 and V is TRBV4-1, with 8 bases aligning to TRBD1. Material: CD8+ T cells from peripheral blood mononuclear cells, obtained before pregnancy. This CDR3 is CASSQVFTGGQPQHF. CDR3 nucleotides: TGCGCCAGCAGCCAGGTTTTTACAGGGGGGCAGCCCCAGCATTTT.